A single T cell receptor beta chain is shown here with its context. This entry is derived from a study of blood T cell repertoires in COVID-19. Study as a whole: PBMCs, B-cell-depleted T cells, or T cells provided the cDNA or gDNA that made up the material.

Produced via immunoSEQ multiplex PCR; TCRdb's table is partial and in-frame only. Altogether 40,000 to 50,000 clones are present, about 88% being singletons, with the ten largest covering over 4.5%. This clonotype was obtained from a man aged 35 to 55 with active COVID-19. Material: peripheral blood.

The CDR3 coding sequence is TGTGCCAGCAACGCGGGAGGTACAGATACGCAGTATTTT. Translating it yields CASNAGGTDTQYF. The chain employs TRBV28 and TRBJ2-3; 8 bases match TRBD2. This CDR3 spans 13 amino acids. The V gene's germline CDR1 is MDHEN and CDR2 SYDVKM. Unmatched junction bases numbered 3, after V lost 7 bases and J lost 3 bases.